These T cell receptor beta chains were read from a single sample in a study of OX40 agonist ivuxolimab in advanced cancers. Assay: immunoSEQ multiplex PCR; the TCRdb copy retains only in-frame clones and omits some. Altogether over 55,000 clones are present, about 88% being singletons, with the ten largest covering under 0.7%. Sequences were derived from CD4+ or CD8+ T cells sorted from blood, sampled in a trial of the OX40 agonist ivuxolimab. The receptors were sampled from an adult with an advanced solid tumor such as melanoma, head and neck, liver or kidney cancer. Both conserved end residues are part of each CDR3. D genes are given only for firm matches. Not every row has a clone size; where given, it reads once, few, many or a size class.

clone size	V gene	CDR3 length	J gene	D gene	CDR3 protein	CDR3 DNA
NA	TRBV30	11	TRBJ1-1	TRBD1	CAWSNSGGAFF	TGTGCCTGGAGCAATTCAGGGGGGGCTTTCTTT
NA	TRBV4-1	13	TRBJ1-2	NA	CASSQDSDYGYTF	TGCGCCAGCAGCCAAGACAGTGACTATGGCTACACCTTC
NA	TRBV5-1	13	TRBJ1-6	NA	CASSVWGGSPLHF	TGCGCCAGCAGCGTCTGGGGAGGCTCACCCCTCCACTTT
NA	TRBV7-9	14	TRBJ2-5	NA	CASSRGRQGETQYF	TGTGCCAGCAGCCGAGGGAGGCAGGGAGAGACCCAGTACTTC
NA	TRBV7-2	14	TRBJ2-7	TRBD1	CASSSTGDHYEQYF	TGTGCCAGCAGCTCGACAGGGGACCACTACGAGCAGTACTTC
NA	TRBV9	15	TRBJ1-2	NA	CASSSQTPLGYGYTF	TGTGCCAGCAGCTCCCAGACACCCCTGGGGTATGGCTACACCTTC
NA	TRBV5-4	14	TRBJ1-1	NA	CASSPGQLTAEAFF	TGTGCCAGCAGTCCCGGACAGCTCACGGCTGAAGCTTTCTTT
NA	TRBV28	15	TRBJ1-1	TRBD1	CASSQTHRGNTEAFF	TGTGCCAGCAGTCAGACTCACAGGGGCAACACTGAAGCTTTCTTT
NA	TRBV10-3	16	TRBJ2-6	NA	CAISESGGVGANVLTF	TGTGCCATCAGTGAGTCGGGCGGGGTTGGGGCCAACGTCCTGACTTTC
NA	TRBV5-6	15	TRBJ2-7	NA	CASSTPTGLNYEQYF	TGTGCCAGCAGCACGCCGACAGGTCTTAACTACGAGCAGTACTTC
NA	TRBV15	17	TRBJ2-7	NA	CATSRARGPRGPREQYF	TGTGCCACCAGCAGAGCGCGGGGCCCGAGGGGCCCGAGGGAGCAGTACTTC
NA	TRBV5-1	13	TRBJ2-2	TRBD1	CASSRTGEGELFF	TGCGCCAGCAGCCGCACAGGGGAAGGGGAGCTGTTTTTT
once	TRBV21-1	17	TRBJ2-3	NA	CASSKVGGGGPTDTQYF	TGTGCCAGCAGCAAAGTAGGTGGCGGGGGGCCCACAGATACGCAGTATTTT
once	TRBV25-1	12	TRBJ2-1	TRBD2	CASSEVGGEQFF	TGTGCCAGCAGTGAAGTCGGGGGGGAGCAGTTCTTC
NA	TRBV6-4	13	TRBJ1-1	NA	CASSDNLGTEAFF	TGTGCCAGCAGTGACAATTTGGGGACTGAAGCTTTCTTT
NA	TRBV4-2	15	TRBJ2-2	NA	CASSQDSGKPGELFF	TGTGCCAGCAGCCAAGATTCAGGCAAGCCCGGGGAGCTGTTTTTT
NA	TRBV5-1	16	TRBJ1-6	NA	CASLDPRSSYNSPLHF	TGCGCCAGCCTTGATCCAAGGAGCTCCTATAATTCACCCCTCCACTTT
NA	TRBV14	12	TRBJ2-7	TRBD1	CASGTGTTVQYF	TGTGCCAGCGGGACAGGGACTACGGTGCAGTACTTC
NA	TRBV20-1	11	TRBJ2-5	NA	CSPLHQETQYF	TGCAGTCCACTTCATCAAGAGACCCAGTACTTC
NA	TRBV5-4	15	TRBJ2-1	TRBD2	CASSLSGSGGDEQFF	TGTGCCAGCAGCCTTAGCGGGAGTGGTGGGGATGAGCAGTTCTTC
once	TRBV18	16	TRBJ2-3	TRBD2	CASSPPGLAGADTQYF	TGTGCCAGCTCACCCCCGGGACTAGCGGGAGCTGATACGCAGTATTTT
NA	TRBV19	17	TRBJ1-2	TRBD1	CASSIDGGAGGNYGYTF	TGTGCCAGTAGTATAGATGGTGGGGCAGGGGGCAACTATGGCTACACCTTC
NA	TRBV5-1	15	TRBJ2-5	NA	CASSLVGEYQETQYF	TGCGCCAGCAGCTTGGTTGGGGAGTACCAAGAGACCCAGTACTTC
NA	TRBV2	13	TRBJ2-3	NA	CARGSRSTDTQYF	TGTGCCAGGGGAAGCCGGAGCACAGATACGCAGTATTTT
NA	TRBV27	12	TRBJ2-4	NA	CASSGGGNIQYF	TGTGCCAGCAGTGGAGGGGGGAACATTCAGTACTTC
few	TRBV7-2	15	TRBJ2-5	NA	CASSGAGNLQETQYF	TGTGCCAGCAGCGGGGCAGGGAACCTTCAAGAGACCCAGTACTTC
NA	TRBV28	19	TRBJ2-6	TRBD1	CASSPDPPGGLAGANVLTF	TGTGCCAGCAGTCCGGATCCCCCAGGGGGTCTAGCTGGGGCCAACGTCCTGACTTTC
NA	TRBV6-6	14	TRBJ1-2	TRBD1	CASSYSWQGEGYTF	TGTGCCAGCAGTTACTCGTGGCAGGGGGAAGGCTACACCTTC
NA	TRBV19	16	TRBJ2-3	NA	CASSILGQVVTDTQYF	TGTGCCAGTAGTATACTAGGGCAGGTTGTCACAGATACGCAGTATTTT
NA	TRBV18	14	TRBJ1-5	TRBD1	CASSPGQPNQPQHF	TGTGCCAGCTCACCGGGACAGCCCAATCAGCCCCAGCATTTT
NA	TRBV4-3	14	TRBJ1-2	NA	CASSQEARDYGYTF	TGCGCCAGCAGCCAAGAGGCCAGGGACTATGGCTACACCTTC
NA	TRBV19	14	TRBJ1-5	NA	CATGKGGSNQPQHF	TGTGCCACTGGGAAGGGGGGGAGCAATCAGCCCCAGCATTTT
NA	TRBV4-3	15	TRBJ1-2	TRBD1	CASSQDRQGARGYTF	TGCGCCAGCAGCCAAGATCGTCAGGGGGCAAGGGGCTACACCTTC
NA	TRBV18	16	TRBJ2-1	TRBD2	CASSEIAGGPANEQFF	TGTGCCAGCTCAGAAATAGCGGGAGGGCCTGCCAATGAGCAGTTCTTC